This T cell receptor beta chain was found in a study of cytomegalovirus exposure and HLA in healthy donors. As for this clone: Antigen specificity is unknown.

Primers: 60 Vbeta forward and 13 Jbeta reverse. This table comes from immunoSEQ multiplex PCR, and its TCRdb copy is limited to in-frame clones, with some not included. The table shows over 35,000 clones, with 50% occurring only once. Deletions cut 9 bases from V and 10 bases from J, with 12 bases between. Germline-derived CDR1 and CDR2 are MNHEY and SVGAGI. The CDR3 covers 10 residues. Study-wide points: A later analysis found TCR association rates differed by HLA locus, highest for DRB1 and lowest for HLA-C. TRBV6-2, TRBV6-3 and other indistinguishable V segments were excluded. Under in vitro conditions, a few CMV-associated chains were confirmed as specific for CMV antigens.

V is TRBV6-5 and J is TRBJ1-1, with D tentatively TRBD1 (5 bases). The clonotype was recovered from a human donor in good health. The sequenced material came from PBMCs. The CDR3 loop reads CASAGPRAFF. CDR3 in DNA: TGTGCCAGTGCGGGGCCAAGAGCTTTCTTT.